The 19 T cell receptor beta chains below all came from one sample that was sequenced in a study of T cells after yellow fever vaccination. TCRdb fed the 5' RACE reads into MiXCR, producing one record per CDR3 protein. Altogether more than 30,000 distinct CDR3 sequences are present, 6.6% being singletons, with the ten largest covering approximately 23%. The material was PBMCs, either bulk or a sorted T-cell subset (CD4+, CD8+, memory, or dextramer-sorted; not recorded which), obtained on the day of the first yellow fever vaccination. These receptors were taken from a man aged 18 to 35 who received the YFV17D yellow fever vaccine.

In its sample, this clonotype was seen many times. This chain uses TRBV12-3 or TRBV12-4 with TRBJ2-1, with a tentative D call TRBD1 (5 bases). The V end lost 1 base, the J end lost 6 bases, and 13 bases lay between the germline ends. This CDR3 has 15 residues. The CDR3 sequence: CASSLVRYQGNEQFF. The CDR3 DNA follows: TGTGCCAGCAGTTTAGTCCGGTACCAGGGCAATGAGCAGTTCTTC.

This clonotype was counted at least ten times. The chain couples TRBV6-5 to TRBJ1-4, with 8 bases matching TRBD1. This CDR3 has 17 residues. The germline V gene encodes CDR1 MNHEY and CDR2 SVGAGI. V dropped 4 bases and J dropped 5; count of bases not matched to a gene: 12. CDR3 nucleotides: TGTGCCAGCAGTTCCAACATCAGGGGGCTAAAAAATGAAAAACTGTTTTTT. Amino acid sequence: CASSSNIRGLKNEKLFF.

This clonotype was observed at least ten times. The chain employs TRBV28 and TRBJ1-3, with TRBD1 matching 7 bases. The length of the CDR3 is 12 residues. V was pared by 8 bases and J by 7 bases, with 5 bases of the junction left unmatched. The V gene's germline CDR1 is MDHEN and CDR2 SYDVKM. In nucleotides, the CDR3 is TGTGCCAGCGTGACAGGGAGCAACACCATATATTTT. Translation gives CASVTGSNTIYF.

This clonotype was recorded many times. This sequence joins TRBV5-1 and TRBJ2-5, with a weak D call TRBD2 (6 bases). This CDR3 has 16 amino acids. V was cut by 4 bases and J by 5 bases, with 21 bases left in between. Germline V gives CDR1 SGHRS, CDR2 YFSETQ. The CDR3 is CASSPEAGHVGETQYF. For the CDR3, the DNA is TGCGCCAGCAGCCCGGAAGCGGGCCATGTGGGGGAGACCCAGTACTTC.

This clonotype appeared many times. The rearrangement uses TRBV20-1 and TRBJ1-2; a weak D match, TRBD1 (6 bases). CDR1 and CDR2 (germline): DFQATT, SNEGSKA (reference sequence). The CDR3 length is 12 residues. Trimming took off 5 bases at V and 6 bases at J, with 13 bases between the two ends. This CDR3 is CSALQGIDGYTF. The CDR3 bases are TGCAGTGCTTTACAGGGAATCGATGGCTACACCTTC.

This clonotype was detected ten times or more. This chain uses TRBV5-1 with TRBJ2-7, with a tentative D call TRBD1 (6 bases). From germline, CDR1 is SGHRS and CDR2 YFSETQ. Trimming removed 0 bases from V and 3 bases from J, with 7 bases in between. The CDR3 totals 13 residues. The CDR3, as DNA: TGCGCCAGCAGCTTGGGGGGGCGCTACGAGCAGTACTTC. The encoded protein is CASSLGGRYEQYF.

On this clonotype: This may stem from a read error, because a much larger clone lies one nucleotide away. The chain combines TRBV12-3 or TRBV12-4 with TRBJ1-5; D gene unclear. The V and J ends lost 3 bases and 5 bases respectively, with 8 bases between them. The CDR3 is 13 residues long. DNA of the CDR3: TGTGCCAGCAGTTTCGGCCGCGATCAGCCCCAGCATTTT. Residues: CASSFGRDQPQHF.

This clonotype was seen at least ten times. V usage is TRBV7-2 and J usage is TRBJ1-1; 10 bases match TRBD1. CDR1 SGHTA and CDR2 FQGNSA come from the germline V gene. V shed 5 bases and J 11 bases; nucleotides not matched to a gene: 8. The CDR3 length is 13 residues. The CDR3 loop is CASSRDRGGGAFF. The DNA of the CDR3 is TGTGCCAGCAGCCGGGACAGGGGCGGAGGGGCTTTCTTT.

This clonotype was seen many times. The chain is built from TRBV5-1 and TRBJ2-3; 9 bases are a match to TRBD1. CDR3 length: 17 amino acids. The trim removed 4 bases at V and 4 bases at J, leaving 13 bases unmatched. Germline lookup yields CDR1 SGHRS and CDR2 YFSETQ. The CDR3 bases are TGCGCCAGCAGCGGAATAACCGGGACAGGGAGTTCAGATACGCAGTATTTT. It specifies CASSGITGTGSSDTQYF.

J is TRBJ2-5 and V is TRBV10-3; 7 bases align to TRBD2. CDR3 length: 15 amino acids. Per germline, CDR1 ENHRY and CDR2 SYGVKD. Germline trimming cut 3 bases from V and 0 bases from J; bases unmatched to any gene: 4. DNA for the CDR3: TGTGCCATCAGTGAAAGCGGGACGAACCAAGAGACCCAGTACTTC. This codes for CAISESGTNQETQYF.

This clonotype was recorded at least ten times. The chain recombines TRBV7-2 with TRBJ1-1; D gene unclear. Trimming pared 3 bases from V and 4 bases from J, leaving 9 bases between. Germline lookup yields CDR1 SGHTA and CDR2 FQGNSA. The CDR3 covers 13 residues. CDR3 bases: TGTGCCAGCAGCTTTCAGTTGGCCACTGAAGCTTTCTTT. Protein product: CASSFQLATEAFF.

This clonotype was recorded many times. The J gene is TRBJ2-1, the V gene TRBV11-1; the match to TRBD2 covers 8 bases. The germline V gene encodes CDR1 SGHAT and CDR2 FQDESV (reference sequence). The CDR3 totals 17 residues. V gave up 0 bases and J gave up 0 bases; unmatched junction bases: 4. CDR3 protein: CASSLALSGSSYNEQFF. CDR3 DNA: TGTGCCAGCAGCTTAGCGCTAAGCGGGAGCTCCTACAATGAGCAGTTCTTC.

The chain joins TRBV7-2 to TRBJ1-1; possibly TRBD1 for D (6 bases). Deletions cut 5 bases from V and 3 bases from J, with 16 bases between. Germline V gives CDR1 SGHTA, CDR2 FQGNSA. This CDR3 region has 15 residues. This chain's CDR3 is CASSPQWGPDTEAFF. Written as DNA, the CDR3 is TGTGCCAGCAGCCCCCAATGGGGGCCTGACACTGAAGCTTTCTTT.

This clonotype was counted ten times or more. The chain joins TRBV7-2 to TRBJ2-3; 9 bases agree with TRBD2. The V segment lost 2 bases and the J segment 2 bases; nucleotides outside the gene matches: 2. Germline CDR1 SGHTA, CDR2 FQGNSA. The CDR3 runs to 15 residues. Here the CDR3 reads CASSLSGGNTDTQYF. In DNA form, the CDR3 reads TGTGCCAGCAGCTTAAGCGGGGGGAACACAGATACGCAGTATTTT.

This clonotype was seen many times. CDR3 DNA: TGTGCCACCAGTCCGCGACTAGCGGGGCGCTCCTACAATGAGCAGTTCTTC. Its translation is CATSPRLAGRSYNEQFF. This chain joins TRBV24-1 and TRBJ2-1, with 11 bases matching TRBD2. The germline gives CDR1 KGHDR, CDR2 SFDVKD. The CDR3 sequence is 17 residues long. V lost 6 bases and J lost 0; bases outside the gene matches: 6.

This clonotype came up a few times. The chain couples TRBV11-2 to TRBJ2-5; a possible D gene is TRBD2 (6 bases). The CDR3 consists of 13 residues. V dropped 5 bases and J dropped 2 bases, with 9 bases sitting between them. The germline CDR1 and CDR2 sequences are SGHAT and FQNNGV. Written as DNA, the CDR3 is TGTGCCAGCAGCCGGGAGAGGCAAGAGACCCAGTACTTC. The encoded protein is CASSRERQETQYF.

This clonotype was counted between two and nine times. This sequence joins TRBV7-9 and TRBJ1-4; 7 bases align to TRBD1. V was pared by 5 bases and J by 8 bases, with 2 bases of the junction left unmatched. The germline gives CDR1 SEHNR, CDR2 FQNEAQ (reference sequence). This CDR3 contains 12 residues. CDR3 amino acids: CASSPQGEKLFF. The DNA for the CDR3 is TGTGCCAGCAGCCCACAGGGGGAAAAACTGTTTTTT. The whole variable domain, filled in from reference TRBV7-9 and TRBJ1-4, reads DTGVSQNPRHKITKRGQNVTFRCDPISEHNRLYWYRQTLGQGPEFLTYFQNEAQLEKSRLLSDRFSAERPKGSFSTLEIQRTEQGDSAMYLCASSPQGEKLFFGSGTQLSVL.

This clonotype was recorded many times. This sequence joins TRBV11-2 and TRBJ2-1, with 10 bases aligning to TRBD2. This CDR3 is 14 amino acids long. V was pared by 5 bases and J by 8 bases, with 6 bases of the junction left unmatched. The germline CDR1 and CDR2 sequences are SGHAT and FQNNGV. The CDR3 loop is CASSDSGGAHEQFF. The CDR3 coding sequence is TGTGCCAGCAGCGACAGCGGGGGGGCCCATGAGCAGTTCTTC.

This clonotype was counted between two and nine times. This chain links TRBV20-1 with TRBJ1-4; 8 positions match TRBD1. The CDR3 sequence is 13 residues long. Germline V gene data show CDR1 as DFQATT and CDR2 as SNEGSKA (reference sequence). The trim removed 3 bases at V and 5 bases at J, leaving 2 bases unmatched. The CDR3 nucleotides are TGCAGTGCTAGGCGACAGGGGAATGAAAAACTGTTTTTT. Protein: CSARRQGNEKLFF.